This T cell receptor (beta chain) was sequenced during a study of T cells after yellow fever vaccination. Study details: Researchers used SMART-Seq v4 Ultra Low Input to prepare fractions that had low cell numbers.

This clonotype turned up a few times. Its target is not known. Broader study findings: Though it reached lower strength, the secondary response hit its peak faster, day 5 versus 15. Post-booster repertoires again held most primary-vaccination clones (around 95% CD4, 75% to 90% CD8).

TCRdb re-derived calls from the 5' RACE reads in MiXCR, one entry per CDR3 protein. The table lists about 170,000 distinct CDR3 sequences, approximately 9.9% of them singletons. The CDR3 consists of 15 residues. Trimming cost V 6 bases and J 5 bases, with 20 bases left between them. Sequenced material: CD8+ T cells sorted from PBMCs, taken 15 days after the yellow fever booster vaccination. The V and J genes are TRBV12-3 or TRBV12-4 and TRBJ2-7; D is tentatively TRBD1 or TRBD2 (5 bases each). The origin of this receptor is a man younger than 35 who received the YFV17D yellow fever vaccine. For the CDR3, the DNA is TGTGCCAGCAGCCGCAGGGACGTCGGACCGAACGAGCAGTACTTC. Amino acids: CASSRRDVGPNEQYF.